This TCR beta chain was found in a study of regulatory T cells in long-lasting Graves disease. As for time point: persistent/refractory GD, antithyroid drugs over 5 years with positive TRAb. Construction of the TCR library relied on RNA isolated from PBMCs. Per American Thyroid Association guidelines, Graves' disease was diagnosed. Patients all came to the study from an endocrinology department in Xi'an, China. In the case of this clonotype: Its antigen is undetermined.

Through Arm-PCR of CDR3 regions and iRepertoire HTBI primers, TCR beta libraries were built. TCRdb redid the calling of the multiplex PCR reads with MiXCR, one entry per CDR3 protein. The sample lists about 660,000 distinct CDR3 sequences, approximately 29% occurring once. V lost 8 bases and J lost 6, with 16 bases in between. The germline V gene encodes CDR1 MNHEY and CDR2 SVGEGT. The CDR3 is made up of 13 amino acids. Study-wide results and caveats: New patients shared 950 to 1,000 public clonotypes, fewer than the approximately 3,000 shared by persistent patients.

The sample was peripheral blood mononuclear cells (PBMCs), taken when the disease was refractory, from a patient treated with antithyroid drugs. The chain joins TRBV6-2 or TRBV6-3 to TRBJ1-1; D is uncertain. The TCR sequence derives from a female donor with Graves disease. CDR3 region: CASFKALGSEAFF. The CDR3 nucleotides are TGTGCCAGCTTCAAGGCGCTAGGCTCTGAAGCTTTCTTT.